This T cell receptor (beta chain) was observed in a study of cytomegalovirus exposure and HLA in healthy donors. General study results and limits: Earlier analysis yielded a pattern in which most TCR beta V segments were productive about 90% or about 30% of the time. The sole available immune exposure information was CMV serostatus. The study carried out a later analysis of TCR beta sequences. It associated roughly 17,000 of them with specific HLA alleles at a false discovery rate of 0.05.

The PCR made use of 60 Vbeta and 13 Jbeta primers. Clones were sequenced by immunoSEQ multiplex PCR, and TCRdb holds only the in-frame ones, with some missing. The sample records some 80,000 clones, approximately 67% being singletons. Details on this clone: Its antigen is unknown.

The CDR3 is made up of 14 amino acids. V was cut by 1 base and J by 8 bases, with 14 bases left in between. CDR1 is LNHDA and CDR2 is SQIVND in the germline V gene (reference sequence). The chain combines TRBV19 with TRBJ1-1; possible D gene TRBD1, 5 bases. The clonotype originates from a male donor in good health and CMV-seropositive. Sequenced material: PBMCs. DNA for the CDR3: TGTGCCAGTAGTATAGGGGGCAGCCTTGCGGAAGCTTTCTTT. Translating gives CASSIGGSLAEAFF. Variable domain in full (rest from reference TRBV19 and TRBJ1-1): DGGITQSPKYLFRKEGQNVTLSCEQNLNHDAMYWYRQDPGQGLRLIYYSQIVNDFQKGDIAEGYSVSREKKESFPLTVTSAQKNPTAFYLCASSIGGSLAEAFFGQGTRLTVV.